This TCR beta chain was sequenced during a study of CD4+ T cells in melanoma. Whole-study results and caveats: Diverse differentiation states were reported for melanoma neoantigen-specific CD4+ T cells. CD8+ T cell, macrophage and B cell function reportedly correlated with neoantigen-specific CD4+ T cells.

The V segment lost 1 base and the J segment 6 bases; nucleotides outside the gene matches: 15. CDR3 size: 18 residues. CDR1 and CDR2 (germline): SEHNR, FQNEAQ (reference sequence). The method was immunoSEQ multiplex PCR; TCRdb's version includes in-frame clones alone and lacks a portion of them. The sample lists approximately 16,000 clones; roughly 88% were seen once. On this clone: The target antigen is unknown.

This receptor was taken from a human donor with melanoma. The specimen sequenced was cells from a culture (not recorded whether cultured in vitro). V is TRBV7-9 and J is TRBJ1-1, with TRBD1 matching over 9 bases. The CDR3 coding sequence is TGTGCCAGCAGCTTAGGAGGGAGCGGGACAGGGATGCGGGCTGAAGCTTTCTTT. This translates into CASSLGGSGTGMRAEAFF.